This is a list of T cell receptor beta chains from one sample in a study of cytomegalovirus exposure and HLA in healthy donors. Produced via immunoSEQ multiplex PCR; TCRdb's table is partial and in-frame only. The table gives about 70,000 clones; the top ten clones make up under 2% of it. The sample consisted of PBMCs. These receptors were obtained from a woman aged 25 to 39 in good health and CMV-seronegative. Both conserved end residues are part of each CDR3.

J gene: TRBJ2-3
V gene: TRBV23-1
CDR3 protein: CASSQADYTDTQYF

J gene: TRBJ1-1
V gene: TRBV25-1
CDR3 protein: CASSVQGNTEAFF

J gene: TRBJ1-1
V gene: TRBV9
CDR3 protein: CASSVGESGSEAFF

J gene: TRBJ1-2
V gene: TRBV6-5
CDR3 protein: CASSYSPGSGYTF

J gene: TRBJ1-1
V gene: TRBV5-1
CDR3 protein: CASSLGRTGLNTEAFF

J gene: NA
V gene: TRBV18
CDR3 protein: CASSPGDYEQYF

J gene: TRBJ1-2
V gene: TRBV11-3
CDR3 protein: CASSLRAGIQTSPTF

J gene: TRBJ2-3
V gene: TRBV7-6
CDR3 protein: CASSLSGGGPDTQYF

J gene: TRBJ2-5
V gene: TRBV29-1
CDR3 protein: CSVEDKGAARETQYF

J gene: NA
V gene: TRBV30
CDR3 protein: CAWSVQGLNEQYF

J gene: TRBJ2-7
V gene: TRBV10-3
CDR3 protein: CAISESAQGHYEQYF

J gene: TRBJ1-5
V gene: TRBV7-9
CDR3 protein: CASSASGQPQHF

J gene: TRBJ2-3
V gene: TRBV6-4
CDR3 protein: CASSDGTRDTDTQYF

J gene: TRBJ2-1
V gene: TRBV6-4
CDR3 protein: CASSEEAGEYNEQFF

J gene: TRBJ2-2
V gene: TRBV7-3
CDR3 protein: CASSPSGGPTGELFF

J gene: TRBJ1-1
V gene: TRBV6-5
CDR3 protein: CASSTGGLGTTFF

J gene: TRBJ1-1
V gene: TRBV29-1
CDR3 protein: CSVEDLGVEAFF

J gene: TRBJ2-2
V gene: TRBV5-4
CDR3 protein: CASSPVMGLNTGELFF

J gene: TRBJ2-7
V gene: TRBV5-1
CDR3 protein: CASTVGERGLAETYEQYF

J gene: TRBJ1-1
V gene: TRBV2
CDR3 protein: CASRQSVEAFF

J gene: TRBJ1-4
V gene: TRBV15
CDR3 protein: CATSGGQGTTNEKLFF

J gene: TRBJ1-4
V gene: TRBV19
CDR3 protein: CASSIRRRLFF

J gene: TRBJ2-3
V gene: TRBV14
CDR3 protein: CASSLLAGNTDTQYF

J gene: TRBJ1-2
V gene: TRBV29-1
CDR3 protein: CSVDQPGAYGYTF

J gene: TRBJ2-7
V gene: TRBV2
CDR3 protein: CASSVSQVISYEQYF

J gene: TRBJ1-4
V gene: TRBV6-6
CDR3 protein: CASSYPPTGINEKLFF

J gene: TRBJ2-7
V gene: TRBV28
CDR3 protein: CASSLLGLSYEQYF

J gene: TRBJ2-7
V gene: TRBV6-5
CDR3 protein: CASRKLAGGYEQYF

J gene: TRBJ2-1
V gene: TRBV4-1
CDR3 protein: CASSQGSGGLRGEQFF

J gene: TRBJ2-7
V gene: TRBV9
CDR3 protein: CASSVAGLAGAFEQYF

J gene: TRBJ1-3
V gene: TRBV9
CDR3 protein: CASSPQGSGRSGNTIYF

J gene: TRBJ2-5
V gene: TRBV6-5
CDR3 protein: CASSSSGGAGETQYF

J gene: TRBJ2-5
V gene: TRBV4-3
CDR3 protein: CASSPLLVGQETQYF

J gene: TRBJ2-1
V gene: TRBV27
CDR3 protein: CASSGTSGLNEQFF

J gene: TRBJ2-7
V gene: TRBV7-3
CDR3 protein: CASSLEGQGAYEQYF

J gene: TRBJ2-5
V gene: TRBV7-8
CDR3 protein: CASNPPDRGGETQYF

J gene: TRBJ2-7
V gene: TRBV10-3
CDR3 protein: CAISGHGTYEQYF

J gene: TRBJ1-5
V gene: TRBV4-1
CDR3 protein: CASSQEPGRVAEQPQHF

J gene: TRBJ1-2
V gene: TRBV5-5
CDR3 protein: CASSLGTGGRDGYTF

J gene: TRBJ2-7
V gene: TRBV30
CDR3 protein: CAWTGTSGYEQYF

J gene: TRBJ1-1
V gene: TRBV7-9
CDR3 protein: CASSLAGLNTEAFF

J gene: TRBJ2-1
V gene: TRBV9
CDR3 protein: CASSASGGAHNEQFF

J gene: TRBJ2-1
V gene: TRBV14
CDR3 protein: CASSQDIGGTSAYNEQFF

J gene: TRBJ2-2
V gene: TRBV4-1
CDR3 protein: CASSQDPRLAGVVTGELFF

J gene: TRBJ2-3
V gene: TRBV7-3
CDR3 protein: CASSFDRADTQYF

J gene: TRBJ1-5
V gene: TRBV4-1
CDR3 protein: CASSQVSRRGNQPQHF

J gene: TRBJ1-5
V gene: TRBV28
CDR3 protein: CASSLRGGRYQPQHF

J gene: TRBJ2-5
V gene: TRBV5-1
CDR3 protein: CASSFAGGSQETQYF

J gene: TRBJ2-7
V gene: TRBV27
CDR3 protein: CASSLFVDGLANYEQYF

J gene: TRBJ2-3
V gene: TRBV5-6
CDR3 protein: CASRPSAGGLTDTQYF

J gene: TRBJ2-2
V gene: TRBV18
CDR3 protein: CASSPRVAGGPNTGELFF

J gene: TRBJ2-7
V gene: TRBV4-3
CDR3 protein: CASSQDQGMGGYEQYF